What follows is one T cell receptor beta chain and its context. The germline gives CDR1 SEHNR, CDR2 FQNEAQ (reference sequence). The V end lost 1 base, the J end lost 0 bases, and 9 bases lay between the germline ends. CDR3 size: 15 residues. This sample is part of a study of CD8+CD57+ T cells in acquired aplastic anemia. Whole-study context: The average for DNA from sorted CD4+ and CD8+ cells was 3 to 3.5 ug. Healthy donors had, on average, around 9.9 million reads for their CD4+ cells.

The TCR beta profiling, which covered VDJ combination and CDR3 sequence, was carried out using genomic DNA as the template. TCRdb reanalysed the reads using MiXCR and keeps one entry per CDR3 protein. Found here are 150,000 to 200,000 distinct CDR3 sequences, under 75% of them singletons; the top ten hold 45% to 50%. Specimen: sorted CD4+, CD8+, or CD8+CD57+ T cells (not recorded which) from PBMCs. The V gene is TRBV7-9, the J gene TRBJ1-1; a weak D match, TRBD1 (5 bases). The source of this sequence is a human donor in good health. Written as DNA, the CDR3 is TGTGCCAGCAGCTTAGATGGGGGGGTGAACACTGAAGCTTTCTTT. It codes for CASSLDGGVNTEAFF.